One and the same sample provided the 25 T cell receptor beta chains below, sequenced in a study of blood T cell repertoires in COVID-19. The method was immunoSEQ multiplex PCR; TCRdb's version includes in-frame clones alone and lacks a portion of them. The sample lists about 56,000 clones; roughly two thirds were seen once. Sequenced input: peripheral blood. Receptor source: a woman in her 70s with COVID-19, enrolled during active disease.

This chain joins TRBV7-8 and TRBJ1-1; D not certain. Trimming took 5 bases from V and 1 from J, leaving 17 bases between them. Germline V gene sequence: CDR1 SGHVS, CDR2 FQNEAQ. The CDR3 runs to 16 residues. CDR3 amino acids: CASSMPIGLENTEAFF. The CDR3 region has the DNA TGTGCCAGCAGCATGCCGATCGGACTAGAGAACACTGAAGCTTTCTTT.

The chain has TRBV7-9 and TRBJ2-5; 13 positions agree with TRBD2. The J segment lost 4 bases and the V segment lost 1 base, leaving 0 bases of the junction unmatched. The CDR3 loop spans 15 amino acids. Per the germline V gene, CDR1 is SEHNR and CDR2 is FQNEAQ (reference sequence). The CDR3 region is CASSLGLAGGETQYF. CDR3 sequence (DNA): TGTGCCAGCAGCTTAGGACTAGCGGGAGGAGAGACCCAGTACTTC.

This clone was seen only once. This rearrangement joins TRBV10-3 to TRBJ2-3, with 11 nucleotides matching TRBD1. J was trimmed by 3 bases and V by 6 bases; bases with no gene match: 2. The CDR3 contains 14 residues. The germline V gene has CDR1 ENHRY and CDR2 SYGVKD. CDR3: CAIRGQGGTDTQYF. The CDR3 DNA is TGTGCCATCAGGGGACAGGGGGGGACAGATACGCAGTATTTT.

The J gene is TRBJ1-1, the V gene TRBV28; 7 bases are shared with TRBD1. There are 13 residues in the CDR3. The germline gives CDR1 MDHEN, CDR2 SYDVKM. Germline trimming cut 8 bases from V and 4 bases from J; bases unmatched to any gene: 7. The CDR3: CASLQGGGTEAFF. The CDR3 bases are TGTGCCAGCTTGCAGGGGGGAGGCACTGAAGCTTTCTTT.

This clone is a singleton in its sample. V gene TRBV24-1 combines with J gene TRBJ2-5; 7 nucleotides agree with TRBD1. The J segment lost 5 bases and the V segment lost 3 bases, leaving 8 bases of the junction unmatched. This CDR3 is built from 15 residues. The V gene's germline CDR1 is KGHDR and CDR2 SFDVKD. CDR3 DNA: TGTGCCACCAGTGATCCTCAACAGGGGAGCGAGACCCAGTACTTC. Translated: CATSDPQQGSETQYF.

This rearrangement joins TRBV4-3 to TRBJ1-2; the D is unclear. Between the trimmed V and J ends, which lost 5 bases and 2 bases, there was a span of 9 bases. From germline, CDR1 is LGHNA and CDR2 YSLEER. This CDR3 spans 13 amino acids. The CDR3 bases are TGCGCCAGCAGCTCCCAGGTCAACTATGGCTACACCTTC. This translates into CASSSQVNYGYTF.

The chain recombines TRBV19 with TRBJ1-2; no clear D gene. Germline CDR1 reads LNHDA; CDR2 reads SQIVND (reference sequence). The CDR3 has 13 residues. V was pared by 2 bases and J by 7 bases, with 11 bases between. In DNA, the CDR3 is TGTGCCAGTAGTATACTGGGCCGGGGTGGCTACACCTTC. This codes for CASSILGRGGYTF.

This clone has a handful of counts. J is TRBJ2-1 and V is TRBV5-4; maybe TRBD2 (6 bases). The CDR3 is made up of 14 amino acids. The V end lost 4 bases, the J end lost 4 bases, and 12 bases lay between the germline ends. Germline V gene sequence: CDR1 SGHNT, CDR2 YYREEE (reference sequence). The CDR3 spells CASSRVADYNEQFF. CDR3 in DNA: TGTGCCAGCAGCAGGGTAGCGGATTACAATGAGCAGTTCTTC. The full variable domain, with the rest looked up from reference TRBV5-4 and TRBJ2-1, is ETGVTQSPTHLIKTRGQQVTLRCSSQSGHNTVSWYQQALGQGPQFIFQYYREEENGRGNFPPRFSGLQFPNYSSELNVNALELDDSALYLCASSRVADYNEQFFGPGTRLTVL.

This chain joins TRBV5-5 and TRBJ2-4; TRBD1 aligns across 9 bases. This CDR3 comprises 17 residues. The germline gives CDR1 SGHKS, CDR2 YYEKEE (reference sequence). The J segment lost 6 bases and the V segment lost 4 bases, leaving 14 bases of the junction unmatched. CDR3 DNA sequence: TGTGCCAGCAGCCCCAGGGCGCCGGGACAGGGAACAAACATTCAGTACTTC. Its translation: CASSPRAPGQGTNIQYF.

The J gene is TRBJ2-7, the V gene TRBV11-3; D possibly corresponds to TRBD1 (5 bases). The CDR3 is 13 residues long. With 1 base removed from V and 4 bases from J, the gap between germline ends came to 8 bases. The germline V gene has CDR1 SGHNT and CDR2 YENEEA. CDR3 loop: CASSLVRVYEQYF. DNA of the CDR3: TGTGCCAGCAGCTTAGTCAGGGTGTACGAGCAGTACTTC. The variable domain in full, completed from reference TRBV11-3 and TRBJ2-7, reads EAGVVQSPRYKIIEKKQPVAFWCNPISGHNTLYWYLQNLGQGPELLIRYENEEAVDDSQLPKDRFSAERLKGVDSTLKIQPAELGDSAVYLCASSLVRVYEQYFGPGTRLTVT.

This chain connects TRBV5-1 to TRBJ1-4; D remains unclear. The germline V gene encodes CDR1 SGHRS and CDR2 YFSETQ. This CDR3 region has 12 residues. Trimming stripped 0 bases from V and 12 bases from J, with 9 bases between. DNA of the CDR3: TGCGCCAGCAGCTTGGATGGGCCTCAACTGTTTTTT. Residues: CASSLDGPQLFF.

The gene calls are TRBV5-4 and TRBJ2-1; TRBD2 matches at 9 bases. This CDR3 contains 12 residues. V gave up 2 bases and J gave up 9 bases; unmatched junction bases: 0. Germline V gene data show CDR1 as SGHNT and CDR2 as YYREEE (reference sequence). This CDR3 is CASSFSGGEQFF. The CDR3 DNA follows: TGTGCCAGCAGCTTTAGCGGGGGTGAGCAGTTCTTC.

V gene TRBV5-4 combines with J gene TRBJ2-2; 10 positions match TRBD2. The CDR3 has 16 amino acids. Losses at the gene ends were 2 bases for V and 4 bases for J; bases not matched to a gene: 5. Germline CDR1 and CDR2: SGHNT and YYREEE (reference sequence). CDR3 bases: TGTGCCAGCAGCTTAAGTATAGCGGGGGGCACCGGGGAGCTGTTTTTT. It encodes CASSLSIAGGTGELFF.

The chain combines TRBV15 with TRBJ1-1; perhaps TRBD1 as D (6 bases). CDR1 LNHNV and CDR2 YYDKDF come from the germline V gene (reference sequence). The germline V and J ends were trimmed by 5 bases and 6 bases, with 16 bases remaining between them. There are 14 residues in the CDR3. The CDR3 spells CATSRAGARSEAFF. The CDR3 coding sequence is TGTGCCACCAGCCGGGCGGGGGCAAGATCTGAAGCTTTCTTT.

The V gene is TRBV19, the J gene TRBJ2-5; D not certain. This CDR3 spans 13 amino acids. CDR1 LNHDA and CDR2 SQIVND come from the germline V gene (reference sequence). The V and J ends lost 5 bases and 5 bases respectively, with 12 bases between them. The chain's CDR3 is CASSSTLRETQYF. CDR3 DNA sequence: TGTGCCAGTAGTTCGACTCTTCGGGAGACCCAGTACTTC.

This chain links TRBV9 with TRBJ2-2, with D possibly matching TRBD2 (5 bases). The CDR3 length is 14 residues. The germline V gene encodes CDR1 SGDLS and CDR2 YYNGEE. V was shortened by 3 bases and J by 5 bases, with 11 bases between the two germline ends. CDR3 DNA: TGTGCCAGCAGCGCCGGACTGAAAACCGGGGAGCTGTTTTTT. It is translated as CASSAGLKTGELFF.

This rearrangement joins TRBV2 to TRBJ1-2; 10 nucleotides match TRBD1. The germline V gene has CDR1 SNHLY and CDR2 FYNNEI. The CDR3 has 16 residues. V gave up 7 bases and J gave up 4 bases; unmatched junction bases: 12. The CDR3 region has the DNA TGTGCCAGCACCGAAAGCGGGACAGGGGAGGGCTATGGCTACACCTTC. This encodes CASTESGTGEGYGYTF.

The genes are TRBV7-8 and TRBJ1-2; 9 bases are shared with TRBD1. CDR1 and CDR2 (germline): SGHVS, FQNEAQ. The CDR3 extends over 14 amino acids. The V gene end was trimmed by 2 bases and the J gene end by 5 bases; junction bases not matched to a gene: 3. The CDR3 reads CASSLTGGDYGYTF. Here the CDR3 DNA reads TGTGCCAGCAGCTTAACAGGGGGCGATTATGGCTACACCTTC. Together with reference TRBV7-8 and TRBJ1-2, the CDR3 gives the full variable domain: GAGVSQSPRYKVAKRGQDVALRCDPISGHVSLFWYQQALGQGPEFLTYFQNEAQLDKSGLPSDRFFAERPEGSVSTLKIQRTQQEDSAVYLCASSLTGGDYGYTFGSGTRLTVV.

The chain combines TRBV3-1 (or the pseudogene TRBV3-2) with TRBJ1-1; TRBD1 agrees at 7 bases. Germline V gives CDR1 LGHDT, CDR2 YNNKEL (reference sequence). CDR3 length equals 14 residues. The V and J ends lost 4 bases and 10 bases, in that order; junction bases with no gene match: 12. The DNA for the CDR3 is TGTGCCAGCAGCCTAAGACAGGGAGTGGTGAGAGCTTTCTTT. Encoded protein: CASSLRQGVVRAFF.

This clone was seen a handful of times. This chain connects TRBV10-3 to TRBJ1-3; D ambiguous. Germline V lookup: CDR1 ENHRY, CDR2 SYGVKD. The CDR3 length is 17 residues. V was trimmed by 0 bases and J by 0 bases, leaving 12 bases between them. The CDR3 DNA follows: TGTGCCATCAGTGAGTCGGTAGGGCGGGACTCTGGAAACACCATATATTTT. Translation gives CAISESVGRDSGNTIYF.

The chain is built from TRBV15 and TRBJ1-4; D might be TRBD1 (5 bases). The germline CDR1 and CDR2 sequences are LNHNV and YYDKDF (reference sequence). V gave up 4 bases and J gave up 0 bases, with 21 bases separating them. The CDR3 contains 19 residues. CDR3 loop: CATSKRGLLRGATNEKLFF. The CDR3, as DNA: TGTGCCACCAGCAAGAGGGGACTTCTCCGAGGGGCAACTAATGAAAAACTGTTTTTT.

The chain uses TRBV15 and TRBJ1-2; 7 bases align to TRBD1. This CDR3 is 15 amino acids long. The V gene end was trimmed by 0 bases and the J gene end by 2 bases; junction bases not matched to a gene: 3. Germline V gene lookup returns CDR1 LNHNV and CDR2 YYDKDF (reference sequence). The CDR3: CATSREGDRNYGYTF. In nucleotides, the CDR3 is TGTGCCACCAGCAGAGAAGGGGACAGAAACTATGGCTACACCTTC.

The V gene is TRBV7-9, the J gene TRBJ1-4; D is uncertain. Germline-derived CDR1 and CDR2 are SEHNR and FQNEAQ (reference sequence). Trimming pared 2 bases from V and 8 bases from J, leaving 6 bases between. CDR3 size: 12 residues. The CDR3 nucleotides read TGTGCCAGCAGCTTATGGGCAGAAAAACTGTTTTTT. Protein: CASSLWAEKLFF.

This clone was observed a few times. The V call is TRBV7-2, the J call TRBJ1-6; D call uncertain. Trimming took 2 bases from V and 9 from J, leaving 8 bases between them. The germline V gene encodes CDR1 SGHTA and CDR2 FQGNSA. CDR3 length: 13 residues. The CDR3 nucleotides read TGTGCCAGCAGCTTACAGGAGGGTTCACCCCTCCACTTT. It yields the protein CASSLQEGSPLHF.

The CDR3 spells CASSYGGLAGNEQFF. The CDR3, as DNA: TGTGCCAGCTCTTATGGGGGACTAGCGGGAAATGAGCAGTTCTTC. The gene calls are TRBV28 and TRBJ2-1; the match to TRBD2 covers 13 bases. Germline trimming cut 8 bases from V and 7 bases from J; bases unmatched to any gene: 8. The CDR3 is 15 amino acids. CDR1 MDHEN and CDR2 SYDVKM come from the germline V gene.